Listed here are 14 T cell receptor beta chains from one sample, sequenced in a study of cytomegalovirus exposure and HLA in healthy donors. Researchers ran the PCR with 60 Vbeta and 13 Jbeta primers. Sequencing was performed with immunoSEQ multiplex PCR; in TCRdb, only in-frame clones are kept and a portion is missing. The sample contains 210,000 or so clones, just under 85% of which appear only once. The sequencing input was PBMCs. Source of these receptors: a middle-aged woman in good health and CMV-seronegative.

The chain employs TRBV30 and TRBJ2-2; maybe TRBD1 (5 bases). Per germline, CDR1 GTSNPN and CDR2 SVGIG (reference sequence). The CDR3 loop spans 12 amino acids. The CDR3: CARGPNTGELFF. DNA of the CDR3: TGTGCTAGGGGTCCCAACACCGGGGAGCTGTTTTTT.

This clone is a singleton in its sample. The rearrangement joins TRBV25-1 to TRBJ2-2; D is unclear. V was shortened by 1 base and J by 8 bases, with 2 bases between the two germline ends. Per the germline V gene, CDR1 is MGHDK and CDR2 is SYGVNS. The CDR3 has 11 amino acids. As DNA, the CDR3 is TGTGCCAGCAGTGAATTAGGGGAGCTGTTTTTT. Translation gives CASSELGELFF.

The rearrangement links TRBV5-1 to TRBJ2-1, with 7 bases aligning to TRBD1. The CDR3 runs 16 residues. The V and J ends lost 0 bases and 8 bases, in that order; junction bases with no gene match: 11. CDR1 is SGHRS and CDR2 is YFSETQ in the germline V gene. CDR3 sequence reads: CASSLDGLTGTDEQFF. In DNA form, the CDR3 reads TGCGCCAGCAGCTTGGACGGGTTGACAGGGACAGATGAGCAGTTCTTC.

This sequence joins TRBV19 and TRBJ1-2; 7 nucleotides agree with TRBD1. V dropped 7 bases and J dropped 5; count of bases not matched to a gene: 7. CDR3 size: 13 residues. Germline CDR1 is LNHDA and CDR2 is SQIVND (reference sequence). The CDR3 sequence is CASTTTGDYGYTF. In DNA form, the CDR3 reads TGTGCCAGTACCACTACAGGGGATTATGGCTACACCTTC.

The chain recombines TRBV7-9 with TRBJ2-1; the match to TRBD2 covers 7 bases. After removal of 4 bases from V and 4 bases from J, the junction contained 10 bases not matched to a gene. The germline V gene has CDR1 SEHNR and CDR2 FQNEAQ (reference sequence). This CDR3 region has 16 residues. The chain's CDR3 is CASSYRAGGIYNEQFF. DNA for the CDR3: TGTGCCAGCAGCTATAGGGCCGGGGGGATTTACAATGAGCAGTTCTTC.

V usage is TRBV30 and J usage is TRBJ2-4; 7 nucleotides line up with TRBD1. This CDR3 is 11 amino acids long. The V segment lost 6 bases and the J segment 8 bases; nucleotides outside the gene matches: 4. Germline V CDR1 and CDR2: GTSNPN, SVGIG (reference sequence). The CDR3 bases are TGTGCCTGCCGACAGGGAGACATTCAGTACTTC. Translation gives CACRQGDIQYF.

V gene TRBV7-3 combines with J gene TRBJ1-5; 9 bases map to TRBD1. The CDR3 is 13 amino acids. CDR1 is SGHTA, CDR2 FQGTGA, per germline. V lost 5 bases and J lost 6; bases outside the gene matches: 2. CDR3 nucleotides: TGTGCCAGCAGCCCGGGACAGGGTCAGCCCCAGCATTTT. Its translation: CASSPGQGQPQHF.

The CDR3 loop is CASTRTGAPHNEQFF. The CDR3 DNA follows: TGTGCCAGCACCCGGACAGGGGCACCTCACAATGAGCAGTTCTTC. V gene TRBV9 combines with J gene TRBJ2-1, with TRBD1 matching 9 bases. The junction had 9 bases not matched to a gene; V was cut back by 6 bases and J by 5 bases. This CDR3 contains 15 residues. From germline, CDR1 is SGDLS and CDR2 YYNGEE.

The rearrangement links TRBV23-1 to TRBJ1-6; no clear D. TRBV23-1 is an ORF, and what it does is uncertain. The length of the CDR3 is 12 residues. Trimming removed 3 bases at V and 9 bases at J, with 6 bases between. Written as DNA, the CDR3 is TGCGCCAGCAGTCACCCGGTTTCACCCCTCCACTTT. It specifies CASSHPVSPLHF.

This clone was observed a single time. The chain joins TRBV18 to TRBJ2-7; 9 nucleotides agree with TRBD1. Germline assignment: CDR1 KGHSH and CDR2 LQKENI. This CDR3 has 14 amino acids. The ends lost 2 bases at V and 2 bases at J; junction bases unmatched: 1. The CDR3 DNA sequence: TGTGCCAGCTCACCAGGACAGGGGACCTACGAGCAGTACTTC. As protein: CASSPGQGTYEQYF.

V is TRBV18 and J is TRBJ1-1; D is uncertain. The CDR3 spans 15 residues. Trimming left V 3 bases short and J 1 base short, with 12 bases between. CDR1 and CDR2 (germline): KGHSH, LQKENI. The CDR3 region is CASSPITDSNTEAFF. The CDR3 nucleotides are TGTGCCAGCTCACCTATAACAGATTCGAACACTGAAGCTTTCTTT.

This clone has a single count. J is TRBJ2-3 and V is TRBV25-1, with 10 bases matching TRBD2. V lost 3 bases and J lost 7; bases outside the gene matches: 13. This CDR3 is built from 17 residues. Germline-derived CDR1 and CDR2 are MGHDK and SYGVNS. CDR3 in amino acids: CASSEASGGPHTNTQYF. The CDR3 DNA follows: TGTGCCAGCAGTGAGGCTAGCGGGGGTCCCCACACTAATACGCAGTATTTT.

This chain uses TRBV30 with TRBJ1-2; tentative D call: TRBD1 (5 bases). CDR1 is GTSNPN, CDR2 SVGIG, per germline (reference sequence). The V end lost 5 bases, the J end lost 12 bases, and 10 bases lay between the germline ends. The CDR3 loop spans 9 amino acids. The CDR3 protein is CAWHPGNTF. The CDR3 DNA follows: TGTGCCTGGCACCCAGGGAACACCTTC.

The gene calls are TRBV7-9 and TRBJ1-1; D not resolved. The germline V and J ends were trimmed by 5 bases and 4 bases, with 8 bases remaining between them. This CDR3 is built from 12 residues. Per the germline V gene, CDR1 is SEHNR and CDR2 is FQNEAQ (reference sequence). As DNA, the CDR3 is TGTGCCAGCAGCCCTACGCGCACTGAAGCTTTCTTT. Protein sequence: CASSPTRTEAFF.